A selection of T cell receptor beta chains follows, all from one sample in a study of Ad26.COV2.S vaccination and SARS-CoV-2 variants. TCRdb's copy holds only in-frame clones and misses some; the assay was immunoSEQ multiplex PCR. Of more than 300,000 clones detected, around nine tenths appear once; the ten largest clones hold approximately 4.5%. The sample was peripheral blood, taken in a trial of Ad26.COV2.S vaccine versus placebo. These receptors originate from a person between 18 and 65 years old who received the Ad26.COV2.S COVID-19 vaccine or a placebo. Each CDR3 is given with its conserved first and last residue. Expanded clones are given a class, and other clones once, few, many or no size at all.

clone size: .
J gene: TRBJ2-1
V gene: TRBV19
CDR3 protein: CASSVRVGEQFF

clone size: .
J gene: TRBJ1-2
V gene: TRBV28
CDR3 protein: CASSFVRVRGYTF

clone size: .
J gene: TRBJ2-7
V gene: TRBV24-1
CDR3 protein: CATSDFKRAGQLLAEQYF

clone size: once
J gene: TRBJ1-1
V gene: TRBV5-1
CDR3 protein: CASSLGVAGGINTEAFF

clone size: .
J gene: TRBJ2-7
V gene: TRBV6-1
CDR3 protein: CASSENRGYEQYF

clone size: .
J gene: TRBJ2-1
V gene: TRBV10-3
CDR3 protein: CAISERGASGRASSYNEQFF

clone size: .
J gene: TRBJ1-1
V gene: TRBV14
CDR3 protein: CASSQEPGEPTEAFF

clone size: .
J gene: TRBJ2-1
V gene: TRBV27
CDR3 protein: CASSFGSGHNEQFF

clone size: .
J gene: TRBJ1-5
V gene: TRBV5-6
CDR3 protein: CASSARDRVGDSNQPQHF

clone size: .
J gene: TRBJ1-2
V gene: TRBV28
CDR3 protein: CASSGSNYGYTF

clone size: .
J gene: TRBJ2-3
V gene: TRBV4-1
CDR3 protein: CASSPRAGVRGPTTDTQYF

clone size: .
J gene: TRBJ2-2
V gene: TRBV15
CDR3 protein: CATSKEAAAGELFF

clone size: .
J gene: TRBJ1-2
V gene: TRBV9
CDR3 protein: CASSATTSGYTF

clone size: .
J gene: TRBJ1-1
V gene: TRBV10-3
CDR3 protein: CAISEVGRFTEAFF

clone size: .
J gene: TRBJ2-1
V gene: TRBV7-2
CDR3 protein: CASSSQPTSGGAGEQFF

clone size: .
J gene: TRBJ2-1
V gene: TRBV6-6
CDR3 protein: CASSSRGGHEQFF

clone size: .
J gene: TRBJ2-7
V gene: TRBV18
CDR3 protein: CASSARTGARSYEQYF

clone size: .
J gene: TRBJ1-5
V gene: TRBV30
CDR3 protein: CAWSKGGRINQPQHF

clone size: few
J gene: TRBJ1-1
V gene: TRBV27
CDR3 protein: CASSSRDRGPTEAFF

clone size: .
J gene: TRBJ2-7
V gene: TRBV5-6
CDR3 protein: CASSLARLQALDEQYF

clone size: .
J gene: TRBJ1-4
V gene: TRBV7-9
CDR3 protein: CASSLVEKLFF

clone size: .
J gene: TRBJ2-1
V gene: TRBV18
CDR3 protein: CASSPALARGSDNEQFF

clone size: once
J gene: TRBJ2-1
V gene: TRBV9
CDR3 protein: CASSVGVSDNEQFF

clone size: .
J gene: TRBJ1-1
V gene: TRBV3-1/TRBV3-2
CDR3 protein: CASSQVVGGRANTEAFF

clone size: few
J gene: TRBJ1-2
V gene: TRBV9
CDR3 protein: CASSVAVSFGPGYTF

clone size: .
J gene: TRBJ2-3
V gene: TRBV5-5
CDR3 protein: CASSVRASWGGADTQYF

clone size: .
J gene: TRBJ1-2
V gene: TRBV7-9
CDR3 protein: CASSPMTLNYGYTF

clone size: .
J gene: TRBJ2-7
V gene: TRBV7-9
CDR3 protein: CASSPGLAGTYEQYF

clone size: .
J gene: TRBJ2-3
V gene: TRBV5-1
CDR3 protein: CASSTGDSTDTQYF

clone size: .
J gene: TRBJ1-2
V gene: TRBV5-1
CDR3 protein: CASSLTGPNYGYTF

clone size: .
J gene: TRBJ1-4
V gene: TRBV29-1
CDR3 protein: CSVEEGGTGEKLFF

clone size: .
J gene: TRBJ2-1
V gene: TRBV6-2/TRBV6-3
CDR3 protein: CASSPHERGFNEQFF

clone size: .
J gene: TRBJ2-3
V gene: TRBV3-1/TRBV3-2
CDR3 protein: CASRTSGSTDTQYF

clone size: .
J gene: TRBJ1-6
V gene: TRBV27
CDR3 protein: CASRDSHYNSPLHF

clone size: .
J gene: TRBJ1-2
V gene: TRBV7-2
CDR3 protein: CASSTQSTGGNYGYTF

clone size: .
J gene: TRBJ2-7
V gene: TRBV5-6
CDR3 protein: CASSLTGTGFYEQYF

clone size: few
J gene: TRBJ2-7
V gene: TRBV28
CDR3 protein: CASSVTGGASYEQYF

clone size: once
J gene: TRBJ2-7
V gene: TRBV2
CDR3 protein: CASSVTGGHEQYF

clone size: .
J gene: TRBJ2-7
V gene: TRBV5-1
CDR3 protein: CASSLTDSPYEQYF

clone size: .
J gene: TRBJ1-1
V gene: TRBV12-3/TRBV12-4
CDR3 protein: CASSLNRGTEAFF

clone size: .
J gene: TRBJ1-2
V gene: TRBV7-9
CDR3 protein: CASSQQGPSGYTF

clone size: .
J gene: TRBJ2-3
V gene: TRBV7-9
CDR3 protein: CASSPSEGRSTDTQYF

clone size: .
J gene: TRBJ2-3
V gene: TRBV9
CDR3 protein: CASGRGSTDTQYF

clone size: once
J gene: TRBJ1-6
V gene: TRBV9
CDR3 protein: CASSVEPGGALGVALHF

clone size: .
J gene: TRBJ1-1
V gene: TRBV19
CDR3 protein: CASSGGLAVNTEAFF

clone size: .
J gene: TRBJ2-5
V gene: TRBV11-3
CDR3 protein: CASSLGQLETQYF

clone size: .
J gene: TRBJ2-3
V gene: TRBV7-3
CDR3 protein: CASSLSGGLTDTQYF

clone size: .
J gene: TRBJ1-5
V gene: TRBV4-3
CDR3 protein: CASSQDRGFSNQPQHF

clone size: .
J gene: TRBJ2-2
V gene: TRBV9
CDR3 protein: CASSVGFREGTGELFF

clone size: .
J gene: TRBJ2-5
V gene: TRBV30
CDR3 protein: CAWSEGFETQYF